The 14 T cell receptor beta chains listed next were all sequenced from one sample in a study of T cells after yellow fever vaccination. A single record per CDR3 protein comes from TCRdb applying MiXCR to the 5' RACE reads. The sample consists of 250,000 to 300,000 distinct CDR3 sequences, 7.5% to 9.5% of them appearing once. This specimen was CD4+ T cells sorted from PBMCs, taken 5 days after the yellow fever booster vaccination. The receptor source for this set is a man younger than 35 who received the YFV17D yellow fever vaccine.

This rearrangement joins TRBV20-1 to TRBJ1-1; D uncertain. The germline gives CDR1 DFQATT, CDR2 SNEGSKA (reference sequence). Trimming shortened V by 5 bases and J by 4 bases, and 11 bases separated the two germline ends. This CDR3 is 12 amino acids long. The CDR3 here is CSAERWGTEAFF. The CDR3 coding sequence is TGCAGTGCTGAAAGATGGGGCACTGAAGCTTTCTTT.

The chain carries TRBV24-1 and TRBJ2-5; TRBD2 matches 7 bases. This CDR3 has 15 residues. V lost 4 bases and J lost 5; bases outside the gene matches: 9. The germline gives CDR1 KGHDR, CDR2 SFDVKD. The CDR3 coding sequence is TGTGCCACCAGTGACGCTCAGACAGCGGGGGAGACCCAGTACTTC. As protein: CATSDAQTAGETQYF.

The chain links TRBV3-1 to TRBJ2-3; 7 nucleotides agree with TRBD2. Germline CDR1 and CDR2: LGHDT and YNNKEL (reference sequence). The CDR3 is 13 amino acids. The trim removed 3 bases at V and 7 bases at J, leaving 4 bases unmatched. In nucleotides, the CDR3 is TGTGCCAGCAGCCAGGAGCGGGGCAATACGCAGTATTTT. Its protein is CASSQERGNTQYF.

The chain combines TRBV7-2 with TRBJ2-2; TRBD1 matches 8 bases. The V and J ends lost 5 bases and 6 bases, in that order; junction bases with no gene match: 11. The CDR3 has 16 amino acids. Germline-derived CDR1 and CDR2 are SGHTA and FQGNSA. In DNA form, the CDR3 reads TGTGCCAGCAGCCAACGACCCCAGGGGGCGGCCGGGGAGCTGTTTTTT. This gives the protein CASSQRPQGAAGELFF.

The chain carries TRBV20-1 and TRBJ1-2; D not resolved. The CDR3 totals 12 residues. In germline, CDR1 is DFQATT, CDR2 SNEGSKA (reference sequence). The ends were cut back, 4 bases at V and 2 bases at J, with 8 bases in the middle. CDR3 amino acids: CSAIGRNYGYTF. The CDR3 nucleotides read TGCAGTGCTATAGGCAGGAACTATGGCTACACCTTC.

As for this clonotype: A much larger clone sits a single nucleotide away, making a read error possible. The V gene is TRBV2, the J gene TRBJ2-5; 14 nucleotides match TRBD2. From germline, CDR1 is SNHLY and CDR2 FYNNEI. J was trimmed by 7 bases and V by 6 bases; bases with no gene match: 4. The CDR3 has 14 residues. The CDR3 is CASRGLAGVMTQYF. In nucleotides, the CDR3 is TGTGCCAGCAGGGGACTAGCGGGGGTGATGACCCAGTACTTC.

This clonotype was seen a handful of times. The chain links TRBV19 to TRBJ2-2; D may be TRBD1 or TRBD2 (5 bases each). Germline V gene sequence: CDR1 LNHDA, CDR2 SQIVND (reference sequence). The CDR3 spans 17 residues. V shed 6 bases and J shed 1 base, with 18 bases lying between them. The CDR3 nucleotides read TGTGCCAGTAGAATCGACTATGGGACGGTGAACACCGGGGAGCTGTTTTTT. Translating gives CASRIDYGTVNTGELFF.

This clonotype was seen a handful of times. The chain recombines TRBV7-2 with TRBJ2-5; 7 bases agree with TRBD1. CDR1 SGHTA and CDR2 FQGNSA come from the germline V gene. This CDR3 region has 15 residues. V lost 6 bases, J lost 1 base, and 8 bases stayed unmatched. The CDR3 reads CASRKNRGPQETQYF. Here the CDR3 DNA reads TGTGCCAGCAGGAAAAACAGGGGCCCCCAAGAGACCCAGTACTTC.

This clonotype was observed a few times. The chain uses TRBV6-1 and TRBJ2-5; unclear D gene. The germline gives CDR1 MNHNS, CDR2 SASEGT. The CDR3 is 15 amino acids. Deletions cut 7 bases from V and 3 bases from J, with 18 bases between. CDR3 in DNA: TGTGCCAGCACGCCAGGTCAAGCTGGGGAAGAGACCCAGTACTTC. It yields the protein CASTPGQAGEETQYF.

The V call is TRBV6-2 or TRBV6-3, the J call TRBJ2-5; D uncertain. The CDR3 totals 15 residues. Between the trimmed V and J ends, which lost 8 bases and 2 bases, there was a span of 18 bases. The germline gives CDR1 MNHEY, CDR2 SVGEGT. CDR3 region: CASLPMLRVQETQYF. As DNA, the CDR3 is TGTGCCAGCCTTCCGATGCTTCGAGTTCAAGAGACCCAGTACTTC.

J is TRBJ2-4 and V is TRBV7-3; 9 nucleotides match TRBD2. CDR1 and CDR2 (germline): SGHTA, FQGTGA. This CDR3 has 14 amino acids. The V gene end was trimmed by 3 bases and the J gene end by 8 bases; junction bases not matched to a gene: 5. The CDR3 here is CASSLSGGIDIQYF. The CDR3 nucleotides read TGTGCCAGCAGCTTGAGCGGGGGGATCGACATTCAGTACTTC.

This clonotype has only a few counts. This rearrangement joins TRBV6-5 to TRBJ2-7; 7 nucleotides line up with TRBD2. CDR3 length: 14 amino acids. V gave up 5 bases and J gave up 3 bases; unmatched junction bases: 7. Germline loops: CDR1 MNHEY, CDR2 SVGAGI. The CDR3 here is CASSVLGGVYEQYF. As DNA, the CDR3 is TGTGCCAGCAGTGTCCTGGGAGGGGTCTACGAGCAGTACTTC.

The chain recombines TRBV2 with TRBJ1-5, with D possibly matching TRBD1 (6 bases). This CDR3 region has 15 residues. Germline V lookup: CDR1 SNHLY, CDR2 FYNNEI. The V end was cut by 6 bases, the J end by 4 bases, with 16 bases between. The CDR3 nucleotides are TGTGCCAGCAGGATAGGAGGGGGTGGTAATCAGCCCCAGCATTTT. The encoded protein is CASRIGGGGNQPQHF.

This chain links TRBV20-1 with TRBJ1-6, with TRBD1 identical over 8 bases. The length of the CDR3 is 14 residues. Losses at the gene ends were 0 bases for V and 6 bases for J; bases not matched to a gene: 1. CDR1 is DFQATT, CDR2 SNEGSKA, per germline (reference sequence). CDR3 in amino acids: CSARDDRGNSPLHF. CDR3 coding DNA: TGCAGTGCTAGAGACGACAGGGGTAATTCACCCCTCCACTTT.